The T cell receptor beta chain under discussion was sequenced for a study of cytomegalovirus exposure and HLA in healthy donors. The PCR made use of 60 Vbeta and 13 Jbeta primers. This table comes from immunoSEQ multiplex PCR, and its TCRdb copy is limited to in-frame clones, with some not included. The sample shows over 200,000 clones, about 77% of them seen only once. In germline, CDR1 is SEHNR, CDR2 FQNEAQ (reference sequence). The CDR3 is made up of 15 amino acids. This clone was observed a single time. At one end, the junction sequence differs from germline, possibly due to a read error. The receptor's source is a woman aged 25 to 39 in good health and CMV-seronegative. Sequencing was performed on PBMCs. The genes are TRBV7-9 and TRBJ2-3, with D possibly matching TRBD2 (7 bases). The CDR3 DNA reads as TGTTCCAGCAGCTGGGGGGGCCGGAGCACAGATACGCAGTATTTT. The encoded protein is CSSSWGGRSTDTQYF.